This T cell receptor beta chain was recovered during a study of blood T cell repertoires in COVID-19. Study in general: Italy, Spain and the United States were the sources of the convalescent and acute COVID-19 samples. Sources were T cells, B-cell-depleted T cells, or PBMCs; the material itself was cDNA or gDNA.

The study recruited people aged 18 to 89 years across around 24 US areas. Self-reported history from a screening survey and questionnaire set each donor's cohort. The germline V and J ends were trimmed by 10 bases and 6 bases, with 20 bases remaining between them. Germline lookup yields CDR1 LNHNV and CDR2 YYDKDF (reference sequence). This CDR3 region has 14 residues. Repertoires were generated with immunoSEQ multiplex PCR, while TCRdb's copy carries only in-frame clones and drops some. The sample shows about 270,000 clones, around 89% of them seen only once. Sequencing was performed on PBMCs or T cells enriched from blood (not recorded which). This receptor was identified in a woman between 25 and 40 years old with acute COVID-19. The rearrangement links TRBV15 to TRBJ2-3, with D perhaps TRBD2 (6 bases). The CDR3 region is CAISRRGSFDTQYF. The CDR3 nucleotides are TGTGCCATATCTCGCCGGGGGTCTTTTGATACGCAGTATTTT.